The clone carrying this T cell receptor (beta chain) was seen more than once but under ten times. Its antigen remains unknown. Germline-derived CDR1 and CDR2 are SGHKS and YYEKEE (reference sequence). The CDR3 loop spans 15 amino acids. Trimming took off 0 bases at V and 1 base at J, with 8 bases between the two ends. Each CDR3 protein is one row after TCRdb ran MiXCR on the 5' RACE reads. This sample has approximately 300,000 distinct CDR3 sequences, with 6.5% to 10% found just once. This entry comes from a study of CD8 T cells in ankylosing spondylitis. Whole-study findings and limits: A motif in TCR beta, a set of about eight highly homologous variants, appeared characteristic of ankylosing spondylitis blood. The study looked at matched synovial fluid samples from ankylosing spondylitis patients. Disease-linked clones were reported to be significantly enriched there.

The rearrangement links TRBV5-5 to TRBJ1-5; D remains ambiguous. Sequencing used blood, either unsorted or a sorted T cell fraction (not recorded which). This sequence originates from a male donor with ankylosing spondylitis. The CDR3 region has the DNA TGTGCCAGCAGCTTGGTGCCCCAGAGCAATCAGCCCCAGCATTTT. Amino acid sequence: CASSLVPQSNQPQHF.